This TCR beta chain stems from a study of blood T cell repertoires in COVID-19. Study summary: Samples representing acute and convalescent COVID-19 were sourced from the United States, Italy and Spain.

Sequencing was performed with immunoSEQ multiplex PCR; in TCRdb, only in-frame clones are kept and a portion is missing. The sample lists about 380,000 clones; around 90% were seen once. Germline CDR1 and CDR2: LGHNT and FRNRAP. CDR3 length: 16 residues. Trimming cost V 4 bases and J 2 bases; bases outside gene matches: 3. This receptor was obtained from a man aged 18 to 35 with active or convalescent COVID-19. V and J are TRBV12-5 and TRBJ2-3, with TRBD2 matching over 13 bases. Sequenced: peripheral blood. CDR3: CASGCGTSGVTDTQYF. DNA of the CDR3: TGTGCTAGTGGTTGCGGGACTAGCGGGGTCACAGATACGCAGTATTTT.